This TCR beta chain is drawn from a study of yellow fever vaccine responses in identical twins. Findings of the study overall: Reportedly, twins' vaccine T cell responses looked partly convergent and partly personalized.

V dropped 3 bases and J dropped 5 bases, with 14 bases sitting between them. Germline loops: CDR1 SGHNT, CDR2 YENEEA. This CDR3 is 15 amino acids long. TCRdb ran MiXCR on the RT-PCR reads and lists one entry per CDR3 protein. Of some 16,000 distinct CDR3 sequences listed, around 83% are singletons. In the case of this clonotype: Its antigen is currently unknown.

This TCR was recovered from a woman aged 18 to 35 who received the yellow fever vaccine. The chain links TRBV11-3 to TRBJ2-1; D call uncertain. The sequences come from T cells from blood (PBMCs), unsorted or a sorted subset (not recorded which), collected before or after yellow fever vaccination (not recorded which). The DNA for the CDR3 is TGTGCCAGCAGCTTTGGGTGGAGTAATAACAATGAGCAGTTCTTC. The encoded protein is CASSFGWSNNNEQFF.